The 28 T cell receptor beta chains in this list originate from one sample, sequenced in a study of tumor-infiltrating lymphocytes in localized non-small cell lung cancer. Method: immunoSEQ multiplex PCR; TCRdb's copy keeps in-frame clones and lacks some. The table has about 16,000 clones, under 80% seen once. The sequencing input was lung tumor tissue. The receptors come from a human donor with non-small cell lung cancer.

The chain couples TRBV7-2 to TRBJ1-3; 9 bases are a match to TRBD1. This CDR3 is built from 16 residues. V gave up 5 bases and J gave up 4 bases; unmatched junction bases: 9. Germline lookup yields CDR1 SGHTA and CDR2 FQGNSA. CDR3 nucleotides: TGTGCCAGCAGCCAAACACCGGGACAGGGAGGAAACACCATATATTTT. It codes for CASSQTPGQGGNTIYF.

The rearrangement links TRBV7-9 to TRBJ2-1, with 9 positions matching TRBD2. Germline CDR1 SEHNR, CDR2 FQNEAQ (reference sequence). The CDR3 contains 16 residues. The V and J ends lost 1 base and 7 bases, in that order; junction bases with no gene match: 8. CDR3 amino acids: CASSLVAGGPANEQFF. CDR3 nucleotide sequence: TGTGCCAGCAGCTTAGTCGCGGGAGGGCCAGCGAATGAGCAGTTCTTC.

The V call is TRBV9, the J call TRBJ1-2; D uncertain. The CDR3 spans 13 residues. Trimming stripped 3 bases from V and 1 base from J, with 7 bases between. Germline V CDR1 and CDR2: SGDLS, YYNGEE. The DNA of the CDR3 is TGTGCCAGCAGCGGGGGTATTAACTATGGCTACACCTTC. Amino acids: CASSGGINYGYTF.

The chain combines TRBV28 with TRBJ1-2; tentative D call: TRBD1 (6 bases). V was trimmed by 3 bases and J by 0 bases, leaving 20 bases between them. Germline CDR1 reads MDHEN; CDR2 reads SYDVKM. The CDR3 extends over 18 amino acids. This CDR3 reads CASSLGGHRSFTNYGYTF. The CDR3 bases are TGTGCCAGCAGTTTGGGGGGCCACCGATCCTTCACTAACTATGGCTACACCTTC.

This chain joins TRBV14 and TRBJ2-6; D is possibly TRBD1 (6 bases). Germline CDR1 reads SGHDN; CDR2 reads FVKESK. CDR3 length: 15 residues. V gave up 5 bases and J gave up 2 bases, with 10 bases separating them. CDR3 DNA: TGTGCCAGCAGCAAATACAGGGCTGGGGCCAACGTCCTGACTTTC. Residues: CASSKYRAGANVLTF.

This clone qualifies as medium-sized (0.01 to 0.1%). This chain links TRBV9 with TRBJ1-1, with D unclear. V was trimmed by 4 bases and J by 0 bases, leaving 10 bases between them. Germline V gene lookup returns CDR1 SGDLS and CDR2 YYNGEE. The CDR3 contains 14 residues. CDR3 nucleotide sequence: TGTGCCAGCAGCTCCAAGTCCATGAACACTGAAGCTTTCTTT. It translates to CASSSKSMNTEAFF.

This clone has more than one count but fewer than ten. The chain joins TRBV14 to TRBJ2-2; D is ambiguous. V dropped 1 base and J dropped 5 bases, with 8 bases sitting between them. Germline loops: CDR1 SGHDN, CDR2 FVKESK. This CDR3 spans 14 amino acids. This CDR3 reads CASSQGILTGELFF. The CDR3 bases are TGTGCCAGCAGCCAAGGGATTTTAACCGGGGAGCTGTTTTTT.

This rearrangement joins TRBV19 to TRBJ1-1; D possibly corresponds to TRBD1 (5 bases). The CDR3 runs to 14 residues. Germline CDR1 LNHDA, CDR2 SQIVND (reference sequence). Trimming removed 6 bases at V and 5 bases at J, with 16 bases between. The CDR3 coding sequence is TGTGCCAGTAGGGTCGGCAGCGAGGGGACTGAAGCTTTCTTT. This translates into CASRVGSEGTEAFF.

This chain uses TRBV5-1 with TRBJ2-1; 10 bases map to TRBD2. The V gene's germline CDR1 is SGHRS and CDR2 YFSETQ. The CDR3 has 16 amino acids. Trimming cost V 7 bases and J 5 bases; bases outside gene matches: 12. For the CDR3, the DNA is TGCGCCAGCGCGCGCCTTACTAGCGGGATTGACAATGAGCAGTTCTTC. Amino acid sequence: CASARLTSGIDNEQFF.

The chain recombines TRBV9 with TRBJ2-2; tentatively, D is TRBD2 (5 bases). Trimming stripped 5 bases from V and 4 bases from J, with 12 bases between. Germline V gene sequence: CDR1 SGDLS, CDR2 YYNGEE. The CDR3 loop spans 14 amino acids. CDR3 amino acids: CASRRPGVTGELFF. DNA of the CDR3: TGTGCCAGCAGACGCCCCGGGGTCACCGGGGAGCTGTTTTTT. The full variable domain, completed using reference TRBV9 and TRBJ2-2, is DSGVTQTPKHLITATGQRVTLRCSPRSGDLSVYWYQQSLDQGLQFLIQYYNGEERAKGNILERFSAQQFPDLHSELNLSSLELGDSALYFCASRRPGVTGELFFGEGSRLTVL.

The chain employs TRBV5-4 and TRBJ2-1, with 10 bases identical to TRBD2. J gave up 6 bases and V 2 bases, and 5 bases lay outside the gene matches. The CDR3 is 15 amino acids. Germline V gene lookup returns CDR1 SGHNT and CDR2 YYREEE (reference sequence). CDR3 loop: CASSLAGGAGNEQFF. CDR3 nucleotide sequence: TGTGCCAGCAGCTTAGCGGGAGGGGCTGGCAATGAGCAGTTCTTC.

The chain has TRBV9 and TRBJ2-5, with 8 nucleotides matching TRBD1. V gave up 2 bases and J gave up 1 base; unmatched junction bases: 7. Looked up from germline, CDR1 is SGDLS and CDR2 is YYNGEE. This CDR3 has 16 residues. CDR3 region: CASSVVGTGPQETQYF. CDR3 coding DNA: TGTGCCAGCAGCGTGGTCGGGACAGGCCCCCAAGAGACCCAGTACTTC.

The chain uses TRBV27 and TRBJ2-2, with D tentatively TRBD2 (6 bases). The CDR3 length is 16 residues. Trimming cost V 2 bases and J 5 bases, with 15 bases left between them. The germline CDR1 and CDR2 sequences are MNHEY and SMNVEV (reference sequence). CDR3 sequence: CASSLGRQGGTGELFF. The CDR3 region has the DNA TGTGCCAGCAGTTTAGGGAGGCAGGGCGGTACCGGGGAGCTGTTTTTT.

The gene calls are TRBV7-2 and TRBJ2-3; 7 bases fit TRBD2. The CDR3 contains 16 residues. V trimming: 2 bases; J trimming: 2 bases; junction bases outside the gene matches: 7. CDR1 SGHTA and CDR2 FQGNSA come from the germline V gene. The chain's CDR3 is CASSLKASGTTDTQYF. In DNA form, the CDR3 reads TGTGCCAGCAGCTTAAAAGCTAGCGGAACCACAGATACGCAGTATTTT.

The chain recombines TRBV5-1 with TRBJ2-2; D is ambiguous. Trimming removed 2 bases from V and 4 bases from J, with 15 bases in between. CDR1 and CDR2 from the germline V gene are SGHRS and YFSETQ. The length of the CDR3 is 16 residues. The CDR3 nucleotides are TGCGCCAGCAGCTTCGCAACCGCTGTCCGCACCGGGGAGCTGTTTTTT. It encodes CASSFATAVRTGELFF. Filled out from reference TRBV5-1 and TRBJ2-2, the complete variable domain reads KAGVTQTPRYLIKTRGQQVTLSCSPISGHRSVSWYQQTPGQGLQFLFEYFSETQRNKGNFPGRFSGRQFSNSRSEMNVSTLELGDSALYLCASSFATAVRTGELFFGEGSRLTVL.

The genes are TRBV29-1 and TRBJ1-5; D is uncertain. Germline V gene sequence: CDR1 SQVTM, CDR2 ANQGSEA. V was pared by 0 bases and J by 2 bases, with 2 bases between. The CDR3 is 12 residues long. The CDR3 loop is CSVEDGNQPQHF. The CDR3 DNA reads as TGCAGCGTTGAAGATGGCAATCAGCCCCAGCATTTT.

The chain combines TRBV4-3 with TRBJ2-7; the D gene is possibly TRBD1 (5 bases). V gave up 0 bases and J gave up 0 bases, with 6 bases separating them. The germline V gene has CDR1 LGHNA and CDR2 YSLEER. This CDR3 is built from 14 residues. CDR3 sequence: CASSQEGRSYEQYF. The CDR3 nucleotides are TGCGCCAGCAGCCAAGAGGGGCGCTCCTACGAGCAGTACTTC.

This clone turned up a few times. This rearrangement joins TRBV11-3 to TRBJ2-3, with D perhaps TRBD2 (6 bases). Trimming took 5 bases from V and 5 from J, leaving 11 bases between them. The CDR3 length is 13 residues. In germline, CDR1 is SGHNT, CDR2 YENEEA. The DNA of the CDR3 is TGTGCCAGCAGCAAAAGAGCGGGAGATACGCAGTATTTT. Translation: CASSKRAGDTQYF. Looking up the rest from reference TRBV11-3 and TRBJ2-3 gives the full variable domain: EAGVVQSPRYKIIEKKQPVAFWCNPISGHNTLYWYLQNLGQGPELLIRYENEEAVDDSQLPKDRFSAERLKGVDSTLKIQPAELGDSAVYLCASSKRAGDTQYFGPGTRLTVL.

V is TRBV7-9 and J is TRBJ2-7; the D is unclear. Trimming stripped 1 base from V and 6 bases from J, with 13 bases between. This CDR3 has 14 amino acids. Germline V gene data show CDR1 as SEHNR and CDR2 as FQNEAQ (reference sequence). CDR3 region: CASSLEQKALEQYF. CDR3 sequence (DNA): TGTGCCAGCAGCTTAGAACAGAAGGCCCTCGAGCAGTACTTC.

The V gene is TRBV7-2, the J gene TRBJ2-7, with D perhaps TRBD1 (5 bases). V shed 0 bases and J shed 2 bases, with 5 bases lying between them. The CDR3 loop spans 13 amino acids. Per the germline V gene, CDR1 is SGHTA and CDR2 is FQGNSA. In DNA form, the CDR3 reads TGTGCCAGCAGCTTAGCAGGGGCCTACGAGCAGTACTTC. Its protein is CASSLAGAYEQYF.

The chain combines TRBV18 with TRBJ1-1; the D gene is possibly TRBD1 (6 bases). V lost 4 bases, J lost 0 bases, and 15 bases lay in between. The germline V gene encodes CDR1 KGHSH and CDR2 LQKENI. The length of the CDR3 is 16 residues. CDR3 sequence: CASSQRQATMNTEAFF. The CDR3 DNA is TGTGCCAGCTCACAGCGACAGGCGACTATGAACACTGAAGCTTTCTTT.

The V gene is TRBV7-2, the J gene TRBJ2-7; TRBD1 aligns across 10 bases. The trim removed 5 bases at V and 2 bases at J, leaving 6 bases unmatched. Germline CDR1 reads SGHTA; CDR2 reads FQGNSA. CDR3 length equals 15 residues. For the CDR3, the DNA is TGTGCCAGCAGCATTACCGGGACAGGGGCCTACGAGCAGTACTTC. It yields the protein CASSITGTGAYEQYF.

The V and J genes are TRBV28 and TRBJ2-7, with D perhaps TRBD1 (5 bases). Per germline, CDR1 MDHEN and CDR2 SYDVKM. The CDR3 runs to 14 residues. Trimming took off 6 bases at V and 2 bases at J, with 14 bases between the two ends. For the CDR3, the DNA is TGTGCCAGCAGGGGTGGTAAGGGGCCCTACGAGCAGTACTTC. Its protein product is CASRGGKGPYEQYF.

V and J are TRBV20-1 and TRBJ1-1; 7 bases are a match to TRBD1. Losses at the gene ends were 4 bases for V and 6 bases for J; bases not matched to a gene: 2. The CDR3 consists of 11 residues. Germline V CDR1 and CDR2: DFQATT, SNEGSKA (reference sequence). CDR3 nucleotides: TGCAGTGCTAAGGACAGGTCTGAAGCTTTCTTT. This gives the protein CSAKDRSEAFF.

V is TRBV29-1 and J is TRBJ1-1; D gene unclear. The germline gives CDR1 SQVTM, CDR2 ANQGSEA. CDR3 size: 13 residues. Trimming pared 0 bases from V and 0 bases from J, leaving 5 bases between. CDR3 nucleotides: TGCAGCGTTGAAGATCAGATGAACACTGAAGCTTTCTTT. It yields the protein CSVEDQMNTEAFF.

V and J are TRBV27 and TRBJ2-5, with 10 bases aligning to TRBD1. The ends lost 6 bases at V and 2 bases at J; junction bases unmatched: 6. There are 15 residues in the CDR3. Germline assignment: CDR1 MNHEY and CDR2 SMNVEV (reference sequence). DNA of the CDR3: TGTGCCAGCAGGGAGGGACAGGGGTATCAAGAGACCCAGTACTTC. It codes for CASREGQGYQETQYF.

The V gene is TRBV5-1, the J gene TRBJ2-1; 7 nucleotides match TRBD2. Germline V gives CDR1 SGHRS, CDR2 YFSETQ. V lost 0 bases, J lost 4 bases, and 4 bases stayed unmatched. The CDR3 contains 15 residues. The CDR3 DNA reads TGCGCCAGCAGCTTGGGTCTAGCGGTTTACAATGAGCAGTTCTTC. It specifies CASSLGLAVYNEQFF.

This clone was counted only a few times. The rearrangement links TRBV29-1 to TRBJ2-2, with D possibly TRBD1 on 8 matching bases. V was clipped by 6 bases and J by 4 bases, with 12 bases between them. The CDR3 runs 13 residues. Germline V gene lookup returns CDR1 SQVTM and CDR2 ANQGSEA. CDR3 protein: CSVNRGGTGELFF. CDR3 sequence (DNA): TGCAGCGTGAACAGGGGGGGCACCGGGGAGCTGTTTTTT.